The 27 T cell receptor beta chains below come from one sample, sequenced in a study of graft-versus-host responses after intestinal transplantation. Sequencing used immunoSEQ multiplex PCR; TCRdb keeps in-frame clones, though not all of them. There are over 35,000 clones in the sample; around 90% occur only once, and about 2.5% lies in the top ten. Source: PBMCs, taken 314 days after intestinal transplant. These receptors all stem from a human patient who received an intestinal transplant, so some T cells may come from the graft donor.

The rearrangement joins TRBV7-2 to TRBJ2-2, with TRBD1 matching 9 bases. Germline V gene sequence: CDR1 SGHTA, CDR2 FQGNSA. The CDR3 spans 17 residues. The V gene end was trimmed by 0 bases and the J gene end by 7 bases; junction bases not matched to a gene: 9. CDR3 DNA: TGTGCCAGCAGCTTAGCGCGTACAGGGGGCGGCGGCGGGGAGCTGTTTTTT. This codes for CASSLARTGGGGGELFF.

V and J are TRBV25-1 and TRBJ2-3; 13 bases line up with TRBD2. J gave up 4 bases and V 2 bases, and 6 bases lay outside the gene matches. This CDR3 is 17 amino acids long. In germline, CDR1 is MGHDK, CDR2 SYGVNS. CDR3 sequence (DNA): TGTGCCAGCAGTGAAGGACTAGCGGGGGAAAGGTCAGATACGCAGTATTTT. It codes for CASSEGLAGERSDTQYF. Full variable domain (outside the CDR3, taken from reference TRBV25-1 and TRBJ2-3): EADIYQTPRYLVIGTGKKITLECSQTMGHDKMYWYQQDPGMELHLIHYSYGVNSTEKGDLSSESTVSRIRTEHFPLTLESARPSHTSQYLCASSEGLAGERSDTQYFGPGTRLTVL.

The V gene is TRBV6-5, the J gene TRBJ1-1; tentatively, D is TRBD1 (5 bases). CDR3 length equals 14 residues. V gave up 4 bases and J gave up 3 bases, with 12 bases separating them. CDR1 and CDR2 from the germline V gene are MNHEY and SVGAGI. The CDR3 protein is CASSWGGDHTEAFF. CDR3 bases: TGTGCCAGCAGTTGGGGAGGGGATCACACTGAAGCTTTCTTT.

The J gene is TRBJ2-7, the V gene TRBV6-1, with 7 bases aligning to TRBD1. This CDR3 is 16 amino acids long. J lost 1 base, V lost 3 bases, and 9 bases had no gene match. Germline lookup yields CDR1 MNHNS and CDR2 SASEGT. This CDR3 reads CASSDTPDRASYEQYF. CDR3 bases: TGTGCCAGCAGTGACACCCCCGACAGGGCTTCCTACGAGCAGTACTTC.

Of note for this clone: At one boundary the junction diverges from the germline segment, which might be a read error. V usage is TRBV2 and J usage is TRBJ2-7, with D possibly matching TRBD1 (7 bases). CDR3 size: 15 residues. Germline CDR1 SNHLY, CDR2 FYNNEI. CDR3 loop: CASRRDRQGAYEQYF. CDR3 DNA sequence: TGTGCCAGCAGGCGGGACAGACAAGGGGCCTATGAGCAGTACTTC. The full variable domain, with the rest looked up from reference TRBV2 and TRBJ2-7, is EPEVTQTPSHQVTQMGQEVILRCVPISNHLYFYWYRQILGQKVEFLVSFYNNEISEKSEIFDDQFSVERPDGSNFTLKIRSTKLEDSAMYFCASRRDRQGAYEQYFGPGTRLTVT.

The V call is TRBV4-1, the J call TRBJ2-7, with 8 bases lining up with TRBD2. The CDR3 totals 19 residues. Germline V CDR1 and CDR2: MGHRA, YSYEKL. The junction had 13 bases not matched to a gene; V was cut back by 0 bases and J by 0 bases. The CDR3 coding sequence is TGCGCCAGCAGCCAAGATAGTGTTGAGGCGGGAGGCCTCTCCTACGAGCAGTACTTC. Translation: CASSQDSVEAGGLSYEQYF.

CDR3: CASSYGTSGSGETQYF. The CDR3 nucleotides are TGTGCCAGCAGCTATGGGACTAGCGGGAGTGGAGAGACCCAGTACTTC. This sequence joins TRBV11-3 and TRBJ2-5, with 14 bases identical to TRBD2. Trimming took 4 bases from V and 4 from J; bases not matched to a gene: 5. Germline lookup yields CDR1 SGHNT and CDR2 YENEEA. The CDR3 totals 16 residues. The complete variable domain, with remaining parts taken from reference TRBV11-3 and TRBJ2-5, reads EAGVVQSPRYKIIEKKQPVAFWCNPISGHNTLYWYLQNLGQGPELLIRYENEEAVDDSQLPKDRFSAERLKGVDSTLKIQPAELGDSAVYLCASSYGTSGSGETQYFGPGTRLLVL.

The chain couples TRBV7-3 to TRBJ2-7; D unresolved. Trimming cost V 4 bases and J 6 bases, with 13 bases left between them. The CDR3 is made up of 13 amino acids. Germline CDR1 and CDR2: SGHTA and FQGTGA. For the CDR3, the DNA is TGTGCCAGCAGCTCCAATCAGCTCGGCGAGCAGTACTTC. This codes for CASSSNQLGEQYF.

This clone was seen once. The CDR3 spells CASSLWGGEGFPEAFF. The DNA for the CDR3 is TGTGCCAGCAGCTTGTGGGGGGGAGAAGGATTCCCTGAAGCTTTCTTT. The rearrangement links TRBV5-5 to TRBJ1-1, with D possibly matching TRBD1 (5 bases). The CDR3 runs to 16 residues. The V end was cut by 1 base, the J end by 6 bases, with 19 bases between. Germline CDR1 and CDR2: SGHKS and YYEKEE (reference sequence).

Here the CDR3 DNA reads TGTGCCAGCCCCGACGGGTGGGCCATAGAGACCCAGTACTTC. It translates to CASPDGWAIETQYF. The J gene is TRBJ2-5, the V gene TRBV6-4, with D unclear. Germline V gives CDR1 MRHNA, CDR2 SNTAGT. CDR3 length equals 14 residues. The V end was cut by 8 bases, the J end by 4 bases, with 17 bases between.

The CDR3 DNA sequence: TGCAGCGACCAAAGCGGGAGAGGGGGAGAGACCCAGTACTTC. It specifies CSDQSGRGGETQYF. The chain carries TRBV29-1 and TRBJ2-5; the match to TRBD2 covers 8 bases. This CDR3 contains 14 residues. The germline V gene has CDR1 SQVTM and CDR2 ANQGSEA. With V trimmed by 7 bases and J by 4 bases, 11 bases remained unmatched. The full variable domain, in which reference TRBV29-1 and TRBJ2-5 provide the parts outside the CDR3, is SAVISQKPSRDICQRGTSLTIQCQVDSQVTMMFWYRQQPGQSLTLIATANQGSEATYESGFVIDKFPISRPNLTFSTLTVSNMSPEDSSIYLCSDQSGRGGETQYFGPGTRLLVL.

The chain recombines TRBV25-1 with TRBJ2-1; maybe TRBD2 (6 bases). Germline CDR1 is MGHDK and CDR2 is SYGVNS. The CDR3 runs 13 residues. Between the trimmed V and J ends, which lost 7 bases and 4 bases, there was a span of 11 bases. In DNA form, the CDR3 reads TGTGCCAGCATTGGGACTTTTTACAATGAGCAGTTCTTC. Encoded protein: CASIGTFYNEQFF.

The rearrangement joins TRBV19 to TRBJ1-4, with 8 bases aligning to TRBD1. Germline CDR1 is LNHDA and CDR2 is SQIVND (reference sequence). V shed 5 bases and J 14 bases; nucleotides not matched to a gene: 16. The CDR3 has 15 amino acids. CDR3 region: CASSPLDRDDPWLFF. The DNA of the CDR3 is TGTGCCAGTAGTCCCCTGGACAGGGACGACCCTTGGCTGTTTTTT.

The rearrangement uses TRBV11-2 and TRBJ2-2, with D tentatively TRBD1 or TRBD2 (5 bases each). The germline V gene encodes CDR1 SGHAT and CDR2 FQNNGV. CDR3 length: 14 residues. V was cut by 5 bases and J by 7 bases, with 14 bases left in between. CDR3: CASSKHLGDGELFF. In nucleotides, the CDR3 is TGTGCCAGCAGCAAACATCTGGGGGACGGGGAGCTGTTTTTT.

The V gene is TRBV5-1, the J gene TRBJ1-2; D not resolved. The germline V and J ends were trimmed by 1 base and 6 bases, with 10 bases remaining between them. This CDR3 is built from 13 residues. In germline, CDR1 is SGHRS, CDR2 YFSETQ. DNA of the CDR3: TGCGCCAGCAGCTTGTTTCCGGGTGATGGCTACACCTTC. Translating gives CASSLFPGDGYTF.

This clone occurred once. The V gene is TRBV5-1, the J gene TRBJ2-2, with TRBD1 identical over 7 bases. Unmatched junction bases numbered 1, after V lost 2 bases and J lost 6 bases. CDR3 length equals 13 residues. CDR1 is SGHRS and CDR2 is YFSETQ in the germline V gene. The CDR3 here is CASSFGQAGELFF. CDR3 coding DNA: TGCGCCAGCAGCTTCGGACAGGCCGGGGAGCTGTTTTTT. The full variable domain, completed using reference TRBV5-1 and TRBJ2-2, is KAGVTQTPRYLIKTRGQQVTLSCSPISGHRSVSWYQQTPGQGLQFLFEYFSETQRNKGNFPGRFSGRQFSNSRSEMNVSTLELGDSALYLCASSFGQAGELFFGEGSRLTVL.

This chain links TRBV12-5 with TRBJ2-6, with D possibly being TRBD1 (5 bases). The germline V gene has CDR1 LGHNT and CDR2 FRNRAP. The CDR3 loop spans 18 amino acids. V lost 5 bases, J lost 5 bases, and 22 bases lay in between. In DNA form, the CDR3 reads TGTGCTAGTGGTCTTCTGAGTGCAGGACAAAGTCGGGCCAACGTCCTGACTTTC. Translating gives CASGLLSAGQSRANVLTF.

The chain's CDR3 is CASRDRGGHTDTQYF. The CDR3 DNA sequence: TGCGCCAGCAGGGACCGGGGCGGTCACACAGATACGCAGTATTTT. The chain combines TRBV10-1 with TRBJ2-3, with D perhaps being TRBD1 or TRBD2 (5 bases each). The CDR3 has 15 amino acids. Trimming took off 6 bases at V and 2 bases at J, with 15 bases between the two ends. Germline V gene lookup returns CDR1 WNHNN and CDR2 SYGVQD (reference sequence).

The CDR3 is CASSLIKRGNSYEQYF. The DNA of the CDR3 is TGTGCCAGCAGCTTAATTAAGCGGGGGAACTCCTACGAGCAGTACTTC. This chain links TRBV7-2 with TRBJ2-7; 8 nucleotides align to TRBD2. The ends lost 2 bases at V and 0 bases at J; junction bases unmatched: 6. The CDR3 length is 16 residues. Germline CDR1 and CDR2: SGHTA and FQGNSA.

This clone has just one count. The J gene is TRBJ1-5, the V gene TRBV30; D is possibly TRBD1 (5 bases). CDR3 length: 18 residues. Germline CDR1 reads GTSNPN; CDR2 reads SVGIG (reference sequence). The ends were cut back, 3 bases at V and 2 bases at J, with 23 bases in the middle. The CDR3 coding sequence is TGTGCCTGGAGCTTAACACCGGGACTCCCGTATGGCAATCAGCCCCAGCATTTT. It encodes CAWSLTPGLPYGNQPQHF.

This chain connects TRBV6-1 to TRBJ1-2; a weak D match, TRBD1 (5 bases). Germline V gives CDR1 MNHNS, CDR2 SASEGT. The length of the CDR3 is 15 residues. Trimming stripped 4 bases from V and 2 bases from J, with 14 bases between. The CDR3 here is CASSVGTARNYGYTF. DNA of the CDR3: TGTGCCAGCAGTGTAGGGACGGCTCGAAACTATGGCTACACCTTC.

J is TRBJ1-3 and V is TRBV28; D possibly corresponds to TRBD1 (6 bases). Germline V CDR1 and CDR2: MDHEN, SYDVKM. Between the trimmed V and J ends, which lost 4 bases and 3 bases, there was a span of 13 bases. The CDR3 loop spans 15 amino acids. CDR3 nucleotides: TGTGCCAGCAGTTATCCGGGGGCAGGTGGAAACACCATATATTTT. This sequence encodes CASSYPGAGGNTIYF.

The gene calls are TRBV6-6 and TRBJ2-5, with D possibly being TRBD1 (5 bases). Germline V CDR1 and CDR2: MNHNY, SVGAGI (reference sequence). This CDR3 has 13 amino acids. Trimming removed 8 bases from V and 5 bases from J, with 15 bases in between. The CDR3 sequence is CASRQGVEETQYF. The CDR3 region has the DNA TGTGCCAGCCGGCAGGGCGTTGAGGAGACCCAGTACTTC.

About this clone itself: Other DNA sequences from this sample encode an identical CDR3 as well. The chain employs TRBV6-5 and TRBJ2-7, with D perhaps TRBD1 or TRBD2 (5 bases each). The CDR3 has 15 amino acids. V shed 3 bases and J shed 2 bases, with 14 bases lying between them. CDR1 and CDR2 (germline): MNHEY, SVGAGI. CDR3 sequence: CASSYRGTVPYEQYF. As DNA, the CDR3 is TGTGCCAGCAGTTATCGTGGGACCGTACCCTACGAGCAGTACTTC.

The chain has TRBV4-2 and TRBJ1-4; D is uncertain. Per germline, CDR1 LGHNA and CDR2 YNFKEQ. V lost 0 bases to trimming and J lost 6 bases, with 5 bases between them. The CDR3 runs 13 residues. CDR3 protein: CASSQDRHEKLFF. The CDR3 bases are TGTGCCAGCAGCCAAGATCGGCATGAAAAACTGTTTTTT.

In DNA, the CDR3 is TGTGCCAGCAGCCCAACAACCTCCCGCCTGGAGACCCAGTACTTC. Translation gives CASSPTTSRLETQYF. V gene TRBV5-4 combines with J gene TRBJ2-5; no clear D. Germline V CDR1 and CDR2: SGHNT, YYREEE (reference sequence). V was cut by 4 bases and J by 5 bases, with 18 bases left in between. The CDR3 has 15 residues.

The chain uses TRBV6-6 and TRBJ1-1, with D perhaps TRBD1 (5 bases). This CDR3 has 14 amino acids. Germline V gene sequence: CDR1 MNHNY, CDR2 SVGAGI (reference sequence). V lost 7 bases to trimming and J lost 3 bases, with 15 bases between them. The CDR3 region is CASKGMGRDTEAFF. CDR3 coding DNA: TGTGCCAGCAAGGGGATGGGGAGAGACACTGAAGCTTTCTTT.